The clone carrying this T cell receptor beta chain was seen at least ten times. There were TCR beta CDR3 regions amplified from RNA transcripts. In the first-round RT-PCR of the TCR CDR3, the HTBI primer set was used. TCRdb used MiXCR to reprocess the multiplex PCR reads, holding one entry per CDR3 protein. The repertoire includes around 350,000 distinct CDR3 sequences, about 15% of them detected once, and 25% to 30% sits in the top ten. The data were obtained in a study of T cells in Graves' hyperthyroidism and ophthalmopathy. V lost 5 bases, J lost 5 bases, and 6 bases stayed unmatched. CDR1 SEHNR and CDR2 FQNEAQ come from the germline V gene (reference sequence). This CDR3 contains 14 residues.

This rearrangement joins TRBV7-9 to TRBJ2-1, with TRBD1 matching 7 bases. The sample consisted of blood. This TCR derives from a woman between 18 and 29 years old with Graves' hyperthyroidism that later progressed to Graves' ophthalmopathy. DNA for the CDR3: TGTGCCAGCAGCCCCGGACAGGTACACAATGAGCAGTTCTTC. Its protein is CASSPGQVHNEQFF. Full variable domain (missing parts from reference TRBV7-9 and TRBJ2-1): DTGVSQNPRHKITKRGQNVTFRCDPISEHNRLYWYRQTLGQGPEFLTYFQNEAQLEKSRLLSDRFSAERPKGSFSTLEIQRTEQGDSAMYLCASSPGQVHNEQFFGPGTRLTVL.